A single sample is the source of the 13 T cell receptor beta chains below, sequenced in a study of CD8 T cells in Susac syndrome. Reverse transcription used about 0.5 to 1 ug RNA and random hexamers. TCRdb re-derived calls from the immunoSEQ multiplex PCR reads in MiXCR, one entry per CDR3 protein. The repertoire holds approximately 120,000 distinct CDR3 sequences, about 90% seen once, with 0.13% to 0.15% in the top ten. The sample consisted of CD4+ T cells from PBMCs. The receptors shown here come from a human donor in good health.

The chain has TRBV19 and TRBJ1-2, with TRBD1 matching 9 bases. Germline V gene lookup returns CDR1 LNHDA and CDR2 SQIVND (reference sequence). CDR3 length: 15 amino acids. V trimming: 6 bases; J trimming: 5 bases; junction bases outside the gene matches: 10. DNA of the CDR3: TGTGCCAGTAGCCACCCCCGGACAGGGGAGTATGGCTACACCTTC. Its protein product is CASSHPRTGEYGYTF.

The chain has TRBV12-3 or TRBV12-4 and TRBJ2-3, with TRBD2 as a possible D gene (5 bases). Deletions cut 6 bases from V and 2 bases from J, with 21 bases between. The CDR3 covers 17 residues. This CDR3 reads CASSLPLALKITDTQYF. CDR3 bases: TGTGCCAGCAGCCTCCCGCTAGCCCTCAAAATCACAGATACGCAGTATTTT.

The J gene is TRBJ2-2, the V gene TRBV12-3 or TRBV12-4, with 8 nucleotides matching TRBD2. V shed 5 bases and J 3 bases; nucleotides not matched to a gene: 2. The length of the CDR3 is 14 residues. This CDR3 is CASSLSGDTGELFF. The CDR3, as DNA: TGTGCCAGCAGTCTTAGCGGGGACACCGGGGAGCTGTTTTTT.

The V and J genes are TRBV12-3 or TRBV12-4 and TRBJ2-7, with 9 bases that match TRBD2. This CDR3 has 14 amino acids. V shed 6 bases and J 3 bases; nucleotides not matched to a gene: 6. The CDR3 reads CASRRGGRGYEQYF. CDR3 in DNA: TGTGCCAGCAGGCGGGGGGGACGGGGCTACGAGCAGTACTTC.

The genes are TRBV11-3 and TRBJ1-5; D might be TRBD1 (5 bases). V lost 0 bases to trimming and J lost 0 bases, with 18 bases between them. The CDR3 loop spans 19 amino acids. Germline CDR1 is SGHNT and CDR2 is YENEEA. The CDR3 region is CASSLDPSQEQYSNQPQHF. DNA of the CDR3: TGTGCCAGCAGCTTAGATCCCTCACAGGAACAATATAGCAATCAGCCCCAGCATTTT.

This clonotype was seen only once. For the CDR3, the DNA is TGTGCCAGCAGCTTGGAAGGGATAGGTGCTGTTGGCTACACCTTC. This translates into CASSLEGIGAVGYTF. J is TRBJ1-2 and V is TRBV5-6, with D hard to call. V lost 0 bases and J 7 bases, leaving 16 bases between the germline ends. Germline-derived CDR1 and CDR2 are SGHDT and YYEEEE. CDR3 length equals 15 residues.

The chain links TRBV6-6 to TRBJ2-7; D is ambiguous. CDR3 size: 13 residues. Trimming removed 5 bases from V and 4 bases from J, with 12 bases in between. Germline-derived CDR1 and CDR2 are MNHNY and SVGAGI (reference sequence). CDR3: CASSHGWAYEQYF. For the CDR3, the DNA is TGTGCCAGCAGTCACGGCTGGGCGTACGAGCAGTACTTC.

The chain uses TRBV6-5 and TRBJ2-1; TRBD2 agrees at 8 bases. The V gene end was trimmed by 5 bases and the J gene end by 5 bases; junction bases not matched to a gene: 5. The CDR3 covers 14 residues. Looked up from germline, CDR1 is MNHEY and CDR2 is SVGAGI. The CDR3 nucleotides are TGTGCCAGCAGTCCCCGGGGGGGGAACAATGAGCAGTTCTTC. It is translated as CASSPRGGNNEQFF.

In nucleotides, the CDR3 is TGTGCCAGCTCACCGCTAGCGGGGGGTAGCTCCTACAATGAGCAGTTCTTC. As protein: CASSPLAGGSSYNEQFF. The J gene is TRBJ2-1, the V gene TRBV18; TRBD2 matches 11 bases. This CDR3 is 17 amino acids long. Germline values: CDR1 KGHSH, CDR2 LQKENI. The V segment lost 3 bases and the J segment 0 bases; nucleotides outside the gene matches: 4.

The chain joins TRBV3-1 to TRBJ2-2; D perhaps matches TRBD1 (5 bases). The CDR3 length is 13 residues. The germline V and J ends were trimmed by 8 bases and 0 bases, with 7 bases remaining between them. Looked up from germline, CDR1 is LGHDT and CDR2 is YNNKEL (reference sequence). CDR3 residues: CASVRANTGELFF. In nucleotides, the CDR3 is TGTGCCAGCGTCAGGGCGAACACCGGGGAGCTGTTTTTT.

The rearrangement uses TRBV10-3 and TRBJ2-3; 12 nucleotides match TRBD2. Germline V gene lookup returns CDR1 ENHRY and CDR2 SYGVKD. CDR3 length equals 17 residues. The trim removed 4 bases at V and 4 bases at J, leaving 9 bases unmatched. The DNA of the CDR3 is TGTGCCATCAGTGGGGCTAGCGGGAGGGCCTGGGCAGATACGCAGTATTTT. Its protein product is CAISGASGRAWADTQYF.

The chain has TRBV19 and TRBJ1-4; D not certain. The CDR3 runs 11 residues. Per germline, CDR1 LNHDA and CDR2 SQIVND (reference sequence). V was shortened by 10 bases and J by 3 bases, with 6 bases between the two germline ends. CDR3 in DNA: TGTGCCACCAGAGCTAATGAAAAACTGTTTTTT. Translating it yields CATRANEKLFF.

The V call is TRBV30, the J call TRBJ2-5; TRBD2 aligns across 12 bases. Germline assignment: CDR1 GTSNPN and CDR2 SVGIG (reference sequence). Germline trimming cut 2 bases from V and 8 bases from J; bases unmatched to any gene: 6. CDR3 length: 14 amino acids. The CDR3 loop reads CAWSSRTSGITQYF. The CDR3 DNA sequence: TGTGCCTGGAGTTCTCGGACTAGCGGGATCACCCAGTACTTC.